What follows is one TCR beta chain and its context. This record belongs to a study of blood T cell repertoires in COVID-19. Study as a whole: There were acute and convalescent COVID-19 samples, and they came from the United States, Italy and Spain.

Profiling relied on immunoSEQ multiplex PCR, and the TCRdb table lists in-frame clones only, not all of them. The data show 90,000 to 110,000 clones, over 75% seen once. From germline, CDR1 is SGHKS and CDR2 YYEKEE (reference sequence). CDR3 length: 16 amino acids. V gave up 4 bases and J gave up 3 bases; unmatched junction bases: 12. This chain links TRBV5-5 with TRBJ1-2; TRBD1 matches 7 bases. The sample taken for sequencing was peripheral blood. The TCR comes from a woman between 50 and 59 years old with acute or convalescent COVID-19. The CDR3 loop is CASSPGNDREDYGYTF. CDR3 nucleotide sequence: TGTGCCAGCAGCCCCGGGAACGACAGGGAGGACTATGGCTACACCTTC.